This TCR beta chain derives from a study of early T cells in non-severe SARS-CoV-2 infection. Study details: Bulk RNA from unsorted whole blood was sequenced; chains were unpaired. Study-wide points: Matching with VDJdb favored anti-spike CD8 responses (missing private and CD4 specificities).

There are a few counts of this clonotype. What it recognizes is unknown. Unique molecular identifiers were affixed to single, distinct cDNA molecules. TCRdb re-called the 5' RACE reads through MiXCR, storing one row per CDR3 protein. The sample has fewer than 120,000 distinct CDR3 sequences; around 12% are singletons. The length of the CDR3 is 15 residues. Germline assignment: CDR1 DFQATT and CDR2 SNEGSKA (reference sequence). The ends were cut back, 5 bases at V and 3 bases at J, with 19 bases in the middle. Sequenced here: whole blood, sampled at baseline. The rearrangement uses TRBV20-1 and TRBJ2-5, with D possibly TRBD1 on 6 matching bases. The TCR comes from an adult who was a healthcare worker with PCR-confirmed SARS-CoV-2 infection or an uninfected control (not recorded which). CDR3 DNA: TGCAGTGCTGGGGCATCCGGGACAACGAAAGAGACCCAGTACTTC. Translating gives CSAGASGTTKETQYF.